This record concerns one T cell receptor beta chain sequence. The target antigen is unknown. Germline V gives CDR1 SQVTM, CDR2 ANQGSEA. The CDR3 is made up of 14 amino acids. V gave up 3 bases and J gave up 1 base; unmatched junction bases: 5. Quantitative 5'-RACE was performed with molecular barcodes, and it yielded the TCR beta libraries. TCRdb re-called the 5' RACE reads with MiXCR, one entry per CDR3 protein. The repertoire holds under 950,000 distinct CDR3 sequences, 15% to 20% seen once, with about 19% in the top ten. This record belongs to a study of CD8 T cells in ankylosing spondylitis. General observations from the study: The authors found the disease-linked clones to be CD8+ and relatively rare in peripheral blood. Existing reports had already noted some motif variants in reactive arthritis synovial fluid and blood. A TCR beta motif of several highly homologous variants appeared characteristic of ankylosing spondylitis blood.

The clonotype was recovered from a male donor with ankylosing spondylitis. Input material: blood, either unsorted or a sorted T cell fraction (not recorded which). The V call is TRBV29-1, the J call TRBJ1-2; TRBD1 agrees at 7 bases. CDR3 in DNA: TGCAGCGTTGACGCGCCAGGGGGTAACTATGGCTACACCTTC. It specifies CSVDAPGGNYGYTF.